Listed here are 32 T cell receptor beta chains from one sample, sequenced in a study of cytomegalovirus exposure and HLA in healthy donors. The PCR was carried out with 60 Vbeta primers and 13 Jbeta primers. Data came from immunoSEQ multiplex PCR; TCRdb stores just in-frame clones and leaves some out. The data contain 100,000 to 150,000 clones, about 78% of them singletons. The sequenced sample consisted of PBMCs. The receptors shown here come from a human donor in good health.

In the case of this clone: One junction end does not reproduce the germline sequence, and a read error may be involved. The V call is TRBV27, the J call TRBJ1-1; D is possibly TRBD1 (6 bases). The length of the CDR3 is 15 residues. Germline V gene lookup returns CDR1 MNHEY and CDR2 SMNVEV (reference sequence). CDR3 nucleotides: TGTGCCGGCAGCCCTCTGGGGGCGCCGGGCACTGAAGCTTTCTTT. This sequence encodes CAGSPLGAPGTEAFF.

This chain joins TRBV18 and TRBJ2-7, with D perhaps matching TRBD1 (6 bases). The CDR3 runs 14 residues. Germline CDR1 and CDR2: KGHSH and LQKENI. Deletions cut 4 bases from V and 0 bases from J, with 10 bases between. In DNA form, the CDR3 reads TGTGCCAGCTCACTACAGGGTAGCTCCTACGAGCAGTACTTC. Its protein product is CASSLQGSSYEQYF.

This chain links TRBV7-9 with TRBJ2-1; TRBD1 agrees at 7 bases. With V trimmed by 2 bases and J by 7 bases, 11 bases remained unmatched. The CDR3 length is 16 residues. Germline loops: CDR1 SEHNR, CDR2 FQNEAQ (reference sequence). CDR3 amino acids: CASSLFPMGRGNEQFF. The CDR3 DNA is TGTGCCAGCAGCTTATTCCCGATGGGCAGGGGGAATGAGCAGTTCTTC.

This CDR3 is CASSPQGSSYEQYF. In DNA form, the CDR3 reads TGTGCCAGCAGCCCGCAGGGAAGCTCCTACGAGCAGTACTTC. V and J are TRBV7-2 and TRBJ2-7; tentatively, D is TRBD1 (5 bases). From germline, CDR1 is SGHTA and CDR2 FQGNSA. CDR3 length: 14 amino acids. Trimming left V 5 bases short and J 0 bases short, with 11 bases between.

This chain links TRBV28 with TRBJ2-1, with 10 bases that match TRBD2. The CDR3 spans 15 residues. V shed 7 bases, J shed 2 bases, and the junction held 5 bases outside the gene matches. Germline CDR1 MDHEN, CDR2 SYDVKM. The CDR3 nucleotides are TGTGCCAGCAATCTAGCGGGAGTAACCTACAATGAGCAGTTCTTC. It is translated as CASNLAGVTYNEQFF.

The rearrangement uses TRBV11-2 and TRBJ2-7; the D is unclear. Trimming removed 1 base at V and 1 base at J, with 2 bases between. The CDR3 runs to 12 residues. Per the germline V gene, CDR1 is SGHAT and CDR2 is FQNNGV. The DNA for the CDR3 is TGTGCCAGCAGCTTAGTATCCTACGAGCAGTACTTC. Translated: CASSLVSYEQYF.

This clone was detected a few times. The chain uses TRBV19 and TRBJ2-7; D not resolved. Per the germline V gene, CDR1 is LNHDA and CDR2 is SQIVND (reference sequence). V was shortened by 0 bases and J by 3 bases, with 12 bases between the two germline ends. The CDR3 runs 15 residues. As DNA, the CDR3 is TGTGCCAGTAGTATAGAGGCCAATCTCGTCTACGAGCAGTACTTC. The encoded protein is CASSIEANLVYEQYF.

This chain connects TRBV5-4 to TRBJ2-3; a possible D gene is TRBD2 (6 bases). The germline V gene encodes CDR1 SGHNT and CDR2 YYREEE (reference sequence). Trimming stripped 4 bases from V and 0 bases from J, with 15 bases between. The CDR3 has 16 residues. This CDR3 reads CASSTGAAGSTDTQYF. The CDR3 DNA is TGTGCCAGCAGCACCGGCGCGGCGGGGAGCACAGATACGCAGTATTTT.

This chain links TRBV4-2 with TRBJ2-3, with TRBD1 identical over 9 bases. The CDR3 has 14 residues. Germline-derived CDR1 and CDR2 are LGHNA and YNFKEQ. J was trimmed by 6 bases and V by 4 bases; bases with no gene match: 5. This CDR3 reads CASSRKGTGDTQYF. CDR3 in DNA: TGTGCCAGCAGCCGTAAGGGGACAGGGGATACGCAGTATTTT.

This clone showed up just once. The gene calls are TRBV2 and TRBJ2-3; perhaps TRBD2 as D (6 bases). CDR3 length: 15 amino acids. V shed 3 bases and J shed 2 bases, with 12 bases lying between them. Germline V lookup: CDR1 SNHLY, CDR2 FYNNEI. The CDR3 DNA sequence: TGTGCCAGCAGTGAGGGGGGACTTCACACAGATACGCAGTATTTT. It specifies CASSEGGLHTDTQYF.

This clone was recorded only once. The sample carries other DNA sequences with the same CDR3. The chain combines TRBV7-9 with TRBJ2-5; D is uncertain. The germline V gene has CDR1 SEHNR and CDR2 FQNEAQ (reference sequence). The CDR3 sequence is 11 residues long. V was pared by 4 bases and J by 2 bases, with 2 bases between. CDR3 sequence: CASSSQETQYF. The CDR3 region has the DNA TGTGCCAGCAGCTCACAAGAGACCCAGTACTTC.

In regard to this clone: Mismatch with germline at one junction end may stem from a read error. The chain links TRBV7-9 to TRBJ2-7; 7 nucleotides match TRBD2. The CDR3 covers 16 residues. The V gene's germline CDR1 is SEHNR and CDR2 FQNEAQ (reference sequence). This CDR3 is CSSSLTGGMNSYEQYF. In DNA, the CDR3 is TGTTCCAGCAGTCTCACCGGGGGGATGAACTCCTACGAGCAGTACTTC.

This sequence joins TRBV2 and TRBJ1-4; TRBD1 agrees at 9 bases. Trimming removed 6 bases from V and 8 bases from J; junction bases left unmatched: 7. Looked up from germline, CDR1 is SNHLY and CDR2 is FYNNEI. The length of the CDR3 is 14 residues. For the CDR3, the DNA is TGTGCCAGCAGGGGCCGGGACAGGGACGAAAAACTGTTTTTT. Residues: CASRGRDRDEKLFF.

The V gene is TRBV6-5, the J gene TRBJ2-7; TRBD1 matches 8 bases. The CDR3 consists of 15 residues. Per germline, CDR1 MNHEY and CDR2 SVGAGI. V gave up 5 bases and J gave up 5 bases; unmatched junction bases: 11. CDR3 DNA: TGTGCCAGCAGTACGCCGACAGGGGAGAAGGACGAGCAGTACTTC. Translation gives CASSTPTGEKDEQYF.

The J gene is TRBJ2-1, the V gene TRBV7-8; possible D gene TRBD2, 6 bases. Trimming left V 5 bases short and J 15 bases short, with 14 bases between. Per the germline V gene, CDR1 is SGHVS and CDR2 is FQNEAQ. The CDR3 runs to 11 residues. The CDR3 sequence is CASSGRDGRFF. The CDR3 bases are TGTGCCAGCAGCGGGCGGGACGGCCGGTTCTTC.

The sample holds one count of this clone. The gene calls are TRBV9 and TRBJ2-1, with 12 bases identical to TRBD2. CDR3 length: 15 amino acids. J was trimmed by 8 bases and V by 1 base; bases with no gene match: 4. Germline CDR1 SGDLS, CDR2 YYNGEE. The CDR3: CASSVTSGGFDEQFF. The CDR3 nucleotides are TGTGCCAGCAGCGTAACTAGCGGGGGGTTCGATGAGCAGTTCTTC.

J is TRBJ2-2 and V is TRBV2; D ambiguous. V dropped 6 bases and J dropped 5 bases, with 13 bases sitting between them. Looked up from germline, CDR1 is SNHLY and CDR2 is FYNNEI. This CDR3 is built from 14 residues. CDR3 in DNA: TGTGCCAGCAGGACTGACCTGTCAACCGGGGAGCTGTTTTTT. The encoded protein is CASRTDLSTGELFF.

V is TRBV4-2 and J is TRBJ2-3, with D possibly being TRBD2 (6 bases). Germline CDR1 is LGHNA and CDR2 is YNFKEQ. This CDR3 contains 15 residues. Deletions cut 0 bases from V and 2 bases from J, with 9 bases between. In DNA, the CDR3 is TGTGCCAGCAGCCAAGAGGGGGGAAACACAGATACGCAGTATTTT. This encodes CASSQEGGNTDTQYF.

This clone was seen a handful of times. This chain links TRBV9 with TRBJ1-6; 7 positions match TRBD1. This CDR3 has 15 residues. Germline CDR1 and CDR2: SGDLS and YYNGEE. The junction had 5 bases not matched to a gene; V was cut back by 0 bases and J by 8 bases. The chain's CDR3 is CASSVDGQDDSPLHF. CDR3 in DNA: TGTGCCAGCAGCGTAGACGGACAGGATGATTCACCCCTCCACTTT.

The chain carries TRBV9 and TRBJ2-2, with 7 bases matching TRBD1. V lost 3 bases to trimming and J lost 6 bases; unmatched junction nucleotides: 11. This CDR3 spans 16 amino acids. Germline loops: CDR1 SGDLS, CDR2 YYNGEE. This CDR3 reads CASSARQGAKAGELFF. The CDR3 DNA reads as TGTGCCAGCAGCGCCCGACAGGGAGCCAAGGCCGGGGAGCTGTTTTTT.

J is TRBJ2-1 and V is TRBV27; TRBD2 aligns across 7 bases. The V gene end was trimmed by 5 bases and the J gene end by 0 bases; junction bases not matched to a gene: 7. The CDR3 is 16 residues long. Germline CDR1 is MNHEY and CDR2 is SMNVEV (reference sequence). Here the CDR3 DNA reads TGTGCCAGCAGTGGATCAGCGGGACCCTCCTACAATGAGCAGTTCTTC. Amino acid sequence: CASSGSAGPSYNEQFF.

V is TRBV6-6 and J is TRBJ2-3; 9 bases fit TRBD1. CDR1 is MNHNY, CDR2 SVGAGI, per germline (reference sequence). V was pared by 6 bases and J by 0 bases, with 4 bases of the junction left unmatched. The CDR3 has 15 amino acids. CDR3 amino acids: CASRTTGGSTDTQYF. The CDR3 region has the DNA TGTGCCAGCAGAACGACAGGGGGAAGCACAGATACGCAGTATTTT.

This sequence joins TRBV6-1 and TRBJ2-1, with D maybe TRBD2 (6 bases). CDR3 length equals 14 residues. V was trimmed by 7 bases and J by 4 bases, leaving 14 bases between them. Looked up from germline, CDR1 is MNHNS and CDR2 is SASEGT. The CDR3 region is CASIRWSGYNEQFF. The DNA for the CDR3 is TGTGCCAGCATAAGATGGAGCGGGTACAATGAGCAGTTCTTC.

A single count supports this clone. The chain links TRBV7-8 to TRBJ2-3; 10 nucleotides agree with TRBD2. J lost 3 bases, V lost 1 base, and 10 bases had no gene match. The CDR3 extends over 18 amino acids. Germline-derived CDR1 and CDR2 are SGHVS and FQNEAQ. The CDR3 loop is CASSLVRSGRARTDTQYF. The DNA for the CDR3 is TGTGCCAGCAGCTTAGTCAGAAGCGGGAGGGCCCGGACAGATACGCAGTATTTT.

CDR3 region: CASSKGKTGEDGYTF. The CDR3 DNA follows: TGTGCCAGCAGCAAAGGTAAAACAGGGGAGGATGGCTACACCTTC. The V call is TRBV21-1, the J call TRBJ1-2; the table calls TRBD1, which could not be checked here. TRBV21-1 is a documented pseudogene. The CDR3 spans 15 residues.

The V call is TRBV27, the J call TRBJ2-3; D might be TRBD1 (6 bases). The ends were cut back, 6 bases at V and 2 bases at J, with 12 bases in the middle. The CDR3 sequence is 14 residues long. The germline V gene has CDR1 MNHEY and CDR2 SMNVEV (reference sequence). The CDR3, as DNA: TGTGCCAGCAGATTGGGGGCATACACAGATACGCAGTATTTT. This gives the protein CASRLGAYTDTQYF.

The chain joins TRBV4-2 to TRBJ2-7, with D perhaps TRBD2 (5 bases). Germline-derived CDR1 and CDR2 are LGHNA and YNFKEQ. The ends were cut back, 4 bases at V and 3 bases at J, with 22 bases in the middle. The CDR3 runs 17 residues. The CDR3 spells CASSPNALEVWSYEQYF. As DNA, the CDR3 is TGTGCCAGCAGCCCCAACGCTCTGGAGGTTTGGAGCTACGAGCAGTACTTC.

The chain links TRBV7-9 to TRBJ1-5; 8 nucleotides line up with TRBD1. Trimming cost V 1 base and J 6 bases; bases outside gene matches: 2. Germline CDR1 is SEHNR and CDR2 is FQNEAQ (reference sequence). CDR3 size: 14 residues. In DNA, the CDR3 is TGTGCCAGCAGCTTAGAACAGGGGGGTCAGCCCCAGCATTTT. It translates to CASSLEQGGQPQHF.

The J gene is TRBJ2-1, the V gene TRBV7-5; no check of the table's D call, TRBD2, against the DNA was made. TRBV7-5 is marked as a pseudogene. CDR3 length: 17 residues. The CDR3 loop reads CARSSLGGLAGNNEQFF. In nucleotides, the CDR3 is TGTGCCAGAAGCTCGTTAGGGGGACTAGCGGGGAACAATGAGCAGTTCTTC.

The chain is built from TRBV28 and TRBJ2-7, with D tentatively TRBD2 (7 bases). Trimming took 11 bases from V and 4 from J, leaving 18 bases between them. The CDR3 is 13 amino acids. The germline V gene encodes CDR1 MDHEN and CDR2 SYDVKM. CDR3 loop: CAAAGGPTYEQYF. For the CDR3, the DNA is TGTGCCGCGGCCGGGGGGCCCACTTACGAGCAGTACTTC. Full variable domain (rest looked up from reference TRBV28 and TRBJ2-7): DVKVTQSSRYLVKRTGEKVFLECVQDMDHENMFWYRQDPGLGLRLIYFSYDVKMKEKGDIPEGYSVSREKKERFSLILESASTNQTSMYLCAAAGGPTYEQYFGPGTRLTVT.

This clone was observed a handful of times. This sequence joins TRBV4-2 and TRBJ2-4; the D gene is possibly TRBD2 (5 bases). This CDR3 comprises 21 residues. Trimming shortened V by 1 base and J by 1 base, and 26 bases separated the two germline ends. Germline CDR1 reads LGHNA; CDR2 reads YNFKEQ. CDR3 amino acids: CASSQVRALVVPRGAKNIQYF. CDR3 DNA sequence: TGTGCCAGCAGCCAAGTGCGGGCGCTCGTAGTTCCTCGCGGGGCCAAAAACATTCAGTACTTC.

The J gene is TRBJ1-3, the V gene TRBV7-3; 10 nucleotides match TRBD1. The germline V gene has CDR1 SGHTA and CDR2 FQGTGA. The junction had 2 bases not matched to a gene; V was cut back by 5 bases and J by 7 bases. The CDR3 length is 13 residues. The CDR3 nucleotides are TGTGCCAGCAGCCGGGGACAGGGGAACACCATATATTTT. It is translated as CASSRGQGNTIYF.